The 15 T cell receptor beta chains given below trace back to one sample, sequenced in a study of tumor-infiltrating lymphocytes in primary liver carcinoma (dated by TCRdb to 2016 to 2017). Reads for this sample came from an Illumina HiSeq 2500. Using a constant-region primer and ProtoScript II reverse transcriptase, TCRbeta-specific cDNA was reverse-transcribed from 500 to 650 ng total RNA. Construction of the TCRbeta libraries relied on three nested rounds of multiplex PCR, following a slightly modified ARM-PCR procedure. Each of the first two PCR rounds ran for 10 cycles and used multiplex TRBV1-TRBV30 forward primers together with a Cbeta reverse primer. The public reads were run again by TCRdb, first through fastp at Q25 and then through MiXCR, and only productive beta chains were kept. Entries are consolidated by CDR3 protein sequence, retaining the most common genes and DNA. For this sample the table gives approximately 88,000 distinct CDR3 sequences, of which about 70% were detected only once. The ten largest clones add up to around 25% of the sample.

Without any cell sorting, total RNA and DNA were co-extracted from approximately 20-30 mg of bulk tissue using the AllPrep DNA/RNA mini kit. The specimen sequenced was tumor-adjacent normal liver tissue. The receptor source for this set is a man aged 40-50 years with primary liver carcinoma and hepatitis B virus infection.

This clonotype has a count of ten or more. V usage is TRBV7-8 and J usage is TRBJ1-1, with a tentative D call TRBD1 (5 bases). Trimming took off 6 bases at V and 5 bases at J, with 13 bases between the two ends. Per germline, CDR1 SGHVS and CDR2 FQNEAQ. The CDR3 spans 13 residues. The CDR3 spells CASRPGGGTEAFF. The CDR3 nucleotides read TGTGCCAGCAGGCCGGGGGGTGGAACTGAAGCTTTCTTT.

On this clonotype itself: The junction differs from germline at one of its ends, possibly a read error. V is TRBV6-1 and J is TRBJ1-5; D is uncertain. CDR1 MNHNS and CDR2 SASEGT come from the germline V gene. This CDR3 contains 13 residues. CDR3 sequence (DNA): TGTGCCAGCAGTGCAGGTAAGAATCAGTCCCAGCATTTT. Residues: CASSAGKNQSQHF.

Points on this clonotype: This may stem from a read error, because a much larger clone lies one nucleotide away. The V gene is TRBV14, the J gene TRBJ1-2; D gene unclear. Germline V gene lookup returns CDR1 SGHDN and CDR2 FVKESK. This CDR3 has 16 amino acids. CDR3 loop: CASSQYVARPNYGHTF. The CDR3, as DNA: TGTGCCAGCAGCCAATATGTAGCCCGGCCAAACTATGGCCACACCTTC.

Remarks on this clonotype: A read error may explain this, as a much larger clone is one base away. The chain is built from TRBV10-3 and TRBJ2-7; D could derive from TRBD1 or TRBD2 (5 bases each). The CDR3 is 15 residues long. Germline values: CDR1 ENHRY, CDR2 SYGVKD. The CDR3 region is CAISGGEQPPYDQYF. CDR3 nucleotides: TGTGCCATCAGTGGAGGGGAGCAACCGCCCTACGATCAGTACTTC.

In the case of this clonotype: One end of the junction varies from germline; a read error may be responsible. CDR3 sequence (DNA): TGCGCCATCAGCCTGCGTGGACAGATAGGGACTAGCGGCCACTACGAGCAGTATTTC. Its protein product is CAISLRGQIGTSGHYEQYF. This chain connects TRBV4-1 to TRBJ2-7; 11 positions agree with TRBD2. The CDR3 is 19 residues long. Germline V gene data show CDR1 as MGHRA and CDR2 as YSYEKL.

Worth noting for this clonotype: This may be a read error: a much more frequent sequence differs by one nucleotide. This CDR3 is missing its conserved last phenylalanine or tryptophan, likely due to a read error. This chain connects TRBV5-6 to TRBJ2-7; D not resolved. The CDR3 sequence is 13 residues long. The germline gives CDR1 SGHDT, CDR2 YYEEEE. Trimming left V 4 bases short and J 3 bases short, with 11 bases between. CDR3 DNA sequence: TGTGCCAGCAGCCGTATCGATGGCTACGAGCAGTACTAC. It specifies CASSRIDGYEQYY.

Comments on this clonotype: This may arise from a read error, as a much more abundant clone is one base away. The chain employs TRBV7-3 and TRBJ2-1; TRBD2 matches 9 bases. Germline CDR1 SGHTA, CDR2 FQGTGA. The CDR3 covers 13 residues. The CDR3 loop is CASATSGHNEQLF. The CDR3 bases are TGTGCCAGCGCGACTAGCGGCCACAATGAGCAGCTCTTC.

A note on this clonotype: This could be a read error, since a much larger clone is one nucleotide away. This CDR3 reads CASRGTSDFNEQIF. CDR3 nucleotide sequence: TGTGCCAGCAGAGGGACTAGCGATTTTAATGAGCAGATCTTC. The genes are TRBV6-2 or TRBV6-3 and TRBJ2-1; 10 bases are a match to TRBD2. The CDR3 consists of 14 residues. In germline, CDR1 is MNHEY, CDR2 SVGEGT.

Regarding this clonotype: Mismatch with germline at one junction end may stem from a read error. CDR3 region: CTSSLAAGALAQYF. The CDR3, as DNA: TGTACCAGCAGCTTAGCAGCGGGAGCCCTCGCCCAGTATTTT. The chain joins TRBV7-8 to TRBJ2-3; TRBD2 aligns across 8 bases. The germline gives CDR1 SGHVS, CDR2 FQNEAQ. This CDR3 has 14 amino acids. The entire variable domain, with the rest obtained from reference TRBV7-8 and TRBJ2-3, is as follows: GAGVSQSPRYKVAKRGQDVALRCDPISGHVSLFWYQQALGQGPEFLTYFQNEAQLDKSGLPSDRFFAERPEGSVSTLKIQRTQQEDSAVYLCTSSLAAGALAQYFGPGTRLTVL.

Points on this clonotype: A read error may produce the germline difference seen at one junction end. The chain uses TRBV11-2 and TRBJ2-1, with 8 positions matching TRBD2. Germline V lookup: CDR1 SGHAT, CDR2 FQNNGV. The CDR3 runs to 16 residues. As DNA, the CDR3 is TGTGCCAGCTGCTTGGATATCGGACTAGCCGTCGGTGAGCAGTTCTTC. Protein sequence: CASCLDIGLAVGEQFF.

In the case of this clonotype: This is likely a read error, given that the CDR3 carries no conserved phenylalanine or tryptophan at its end. This chain connects TRBV7-9 to TRBJ2-3; the D is unclear. Germline CDR1 and CDR2: SEHNR and FQNEAQ (reference sequence). The CDR3 has 13 amino acids. V was shortened by 2 bases and J by 6 bases, with 9 bases between the two germline ends. The CDR3, as DNA: TGTGCCAGCAGCTTAAGTATCCGGGATACGCAGTATCTT. Translation gives CASSLSIRDTQYL.

Of note for this clonotype: A much more abundant neighbour one base away suggests this may be a read error. The chain joins TRBV7-9 to TRBJ1-5; TRBD1 might be the D (5 bases). The CDR3 runs to 12 residues. Per germline, CDR1 SEHNR and CDR2 FQNEAQ (reference sequence). CDR3 protein: CASSGGGQPEHF. Here the CDR3 DNA reads TGTGCCAGCAGCGGGGGGGGTCAGCCCGAGCATTTT.

In this sample, this clonotype turned up many times. This chain joins TRBV28 and TRBJ2-1, with 12 bases lining up with TRBD1. V shed 5 bases, J shed 7 bases, and the junction held 9 bases outside the gene matches. The CDR3 totals 16 residues. CDR1 MDHEN and CDR2 SYDVKM come from the germline V gene. DNA for the CDR3: TGTGCCAGCAGTACCCCGGGACAGGGGGCGAGTAATGAGCAGTTCTTC. This codes for CASSTPGQGASNEQFF.

This chain links TRBV6-6 with TRBJ1-1; no reliable D call. The CDR3 runs to 14 residues. The germline V gene encodes CDR1 MNHNY and CDR2 SVGAGI (reference sequence). The germline V and J ends were trimmed by 4 bases and 1 base, with 10 bases remaining between them. CDR3 coding DNA: TGTGCCAGCAGTTCATGGGGTGAGAACACTGAAGCTTTCTTT. Protein product: CASSSWGENTEAFF.

Details on this clonotype: A junction boundary mismatches the germline segment, possibly from a read error. The rearrangement links TRBV29-1 to TRBJ2-1; perhaps TRBD2 as D (5 bases). From germline, CDR1 is SQVTM and CDR2 ANQGSEA. This CDR3 comprises 11 residues. Written as DNA, the CDR3 is TGTAGCGCCAGGAGCTACATTGAGCAGTTCTTC. It encodes CSARSYIEQFF.